The 4 T cell receptor beta chains below were found in one sample sequenced in a study of technical replicates of blood from a handful of donors. The method was immunoSEQ multiplex PCR; TCRdb's version includes in-frame clones alone and lacks a portion of them. Here the sample spans more than 11,000 clones, around 81% being singletons. The sequencing input was PBMCs. The receptors were gathered from a human donor in good health.

V and J are TRBV6-4 and TRBJ2-3, with 11 bases fitting TRBD2. The CDR3 length is 15 residues. After removal of 6 bases from V and 3 bases from J, the junction contained 5 bases not matched to a gene. The germline V gene encodes CDR1 MRHNA and CDR2 SNTAGT. The DNA of the CDR3 is TGTGCCAGCAGACGACTAGCGGGAACGACAGATACGCAGTATTTT. Residues: CASRRLAGTTDTQYF.

J is TRBJ2-6 and V is TRBV5-6, with 9 bases lining up with TRBD1. Per germline, CDR1 SGHDT and CDR2 YYEEEE. V was clipped by 0 bases and J by 0 bases; unmatched bases: 4. This CDR3 comprises 18 residues. The CDR3 loop reads CASSLGGTGPSGANVLTF. The CDR3 nucleotides read TGTGCCAGCAGCTTGGGTGGGACAGGGCCCTCTGGGGCCAACGTCCTGACTTTC.

The chain has TRBV7-9 and TRBJ1-2, with 9 bases identical to TRBD1. Unmatched junction bases numbered 8, after V lost 3 bases and J lost 6 bases. The germline gives CDR1 SEHNR, CDR2 FQNEAQ (reference sequence). The CDR3 has 15 amino acids. This chain's CDR3 is CASSLTNRGLNGYTF. The CDR3 coding sequence is TGTGCCAGCAGCTTGACCAACAGGGGGCTTAATGGCTACACCTTC.

The V gene is TRBV19, the J gene TRBJ1-2; 9 nucleotides agree with TRBD1. V gave up 4 bases and J gave up 4 bases; unmatched junction bases: 7. Germline V lookup: CDR1 LNHDA, CDR2 SQIVND (reference sequence). This CDR3 comprises 15 residues. CDR3 sequence reads: CASSNLGTGIYGYTF. The CDR3 bases are TGTGCCAGTAGTAACCTGGGGACAGGGATCTATGGCTACACCTTC.